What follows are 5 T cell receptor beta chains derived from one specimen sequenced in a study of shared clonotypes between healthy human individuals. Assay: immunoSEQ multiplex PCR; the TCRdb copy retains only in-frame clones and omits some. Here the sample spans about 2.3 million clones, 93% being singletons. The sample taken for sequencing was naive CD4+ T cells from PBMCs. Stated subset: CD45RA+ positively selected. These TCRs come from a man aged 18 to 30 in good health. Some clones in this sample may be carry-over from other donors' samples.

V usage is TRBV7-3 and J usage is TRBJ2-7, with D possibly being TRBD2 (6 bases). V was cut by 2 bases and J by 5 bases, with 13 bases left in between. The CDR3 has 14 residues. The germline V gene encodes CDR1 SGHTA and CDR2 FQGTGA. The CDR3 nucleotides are TGTGCCAGCAGCTTATACGGGAGAGGCGACGAGCAGTACTTC. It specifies CASSLYGRGDEQYF.

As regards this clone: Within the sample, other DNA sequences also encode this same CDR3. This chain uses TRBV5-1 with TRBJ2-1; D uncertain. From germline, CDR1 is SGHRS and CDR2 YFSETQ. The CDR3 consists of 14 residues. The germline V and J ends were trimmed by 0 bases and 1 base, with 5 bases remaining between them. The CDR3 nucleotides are TGCGCCAGCAGCTTGGGGTCATCCTACAATGAGCAGTTCTTC. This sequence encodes CASSLGSSYNEQFF.

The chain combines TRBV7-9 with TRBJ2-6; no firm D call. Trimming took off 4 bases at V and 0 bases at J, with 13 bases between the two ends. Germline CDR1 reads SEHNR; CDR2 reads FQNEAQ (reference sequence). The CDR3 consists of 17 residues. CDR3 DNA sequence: TGTGCCAGCAGCTCAAGGTCATGGCCCTCTGGGGCCAACGTCCTGACTTTC. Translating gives CASSSRSWPSGANVLTF. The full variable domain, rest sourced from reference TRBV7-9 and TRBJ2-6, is DTGVSQNPRHKITKRGQNVTFRCDPISEHNRLYWYRQTLGQGPEFLTYFQNEAQLEKSRLLSDRFSAERPKGSFSTLEIQRTEQGDSAMYLCASSSRSWPSGANVLTFGAGSRLTVL.

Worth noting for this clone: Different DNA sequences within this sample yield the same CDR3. The CDR3 region has the DNA TGTGCCAGCAGTGCGAGTGGAAACACCATATATTTT. Translation: CASSASGNTIYF. The chain recombines TRBV6-6 with TRBJ1-3, with D unclear. Germline lookup yields CDR1 MNHNY and CDR2 SVGAGI (reference sequence). Trimming took 5 bases from V and 3 from J, leaving 5 bases between them. The CDR3 consists of 12 residues.

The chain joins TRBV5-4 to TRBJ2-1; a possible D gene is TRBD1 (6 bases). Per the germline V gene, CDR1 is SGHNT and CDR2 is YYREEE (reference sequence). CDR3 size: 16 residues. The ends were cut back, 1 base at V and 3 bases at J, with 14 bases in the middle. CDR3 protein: CASSLPGGFSYNEQFF. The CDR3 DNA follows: TGTGCCAGCAGCTTGCCTGGGGGCTTTAGCTACAATGAGCAGTTCTTC.